This T cell receptor beta chain was recorded in a study of low-dose radiotherapy and immunotherapy resistance in tumors. Time point reported: before trial treatment. The CDR3 extends over 12 amino acids. Trimming stripped 1 base from V and 17 bases from J, with 12 bases between. CDR1 and CDR2 from the germline V gene are LNHDA and SQIVND (reference sequence). Using a constant-region primer together with a V-primer adapter, TCRs were subjected to 15 to 25 PCR cycles of amplification. TCRdb re-analysed the reads in MiXCR, keeping a single row per CDR3 protein. This sample has tens of thousands of distinct CDR3 sequences, with about 12% found just once.

The J gene is TRBJ1-6, the V gene TRBV19; D may be TRBD1 (6 bases). Source: PBMCs, taken before treatment. This sequence was found in a female donor with ovarian cancer. For the CDR3, the DNA is TGTGCCAGTAGTATAGTCGGACAGCGATTCCACTTT. It codes for CASSIVGQRFHF.